The clone carrying this T cell receptor beta chain has a count of ten or more. These data belong to a study of shared clonotypes between healthy human individuals. The assay was immunoSEQ multiplex PCR, and TCRdb's table has in-frame clones only and misses some. The table includes hundreds of thousands of clones, 74% detected once. The CDR3 is 16 amino acids. Looked up from germline, CDR1 is MNHEY and CDR2 is SMNVEV (reference sequence). The V segment lost 2 bases and the J segment 5 bases; nucleotides outside the gene matches: 10. Source material: memory CD4+ T cells sorted from blood. As for subset: CD45RA-negative fraction. The receptor comes from a woman aged 25 to 45 in good health. This rearrangement joins TRBV27 to TRBJ2-7; 9 positions agree with TRBD2. In DNA, the CDR3 is TGTGCCAGCAGTTTAAAACGGACTAGCGAGGGAGACGAGCAGTACTTC. It codes for CASSLKRTSEGDEQYF.